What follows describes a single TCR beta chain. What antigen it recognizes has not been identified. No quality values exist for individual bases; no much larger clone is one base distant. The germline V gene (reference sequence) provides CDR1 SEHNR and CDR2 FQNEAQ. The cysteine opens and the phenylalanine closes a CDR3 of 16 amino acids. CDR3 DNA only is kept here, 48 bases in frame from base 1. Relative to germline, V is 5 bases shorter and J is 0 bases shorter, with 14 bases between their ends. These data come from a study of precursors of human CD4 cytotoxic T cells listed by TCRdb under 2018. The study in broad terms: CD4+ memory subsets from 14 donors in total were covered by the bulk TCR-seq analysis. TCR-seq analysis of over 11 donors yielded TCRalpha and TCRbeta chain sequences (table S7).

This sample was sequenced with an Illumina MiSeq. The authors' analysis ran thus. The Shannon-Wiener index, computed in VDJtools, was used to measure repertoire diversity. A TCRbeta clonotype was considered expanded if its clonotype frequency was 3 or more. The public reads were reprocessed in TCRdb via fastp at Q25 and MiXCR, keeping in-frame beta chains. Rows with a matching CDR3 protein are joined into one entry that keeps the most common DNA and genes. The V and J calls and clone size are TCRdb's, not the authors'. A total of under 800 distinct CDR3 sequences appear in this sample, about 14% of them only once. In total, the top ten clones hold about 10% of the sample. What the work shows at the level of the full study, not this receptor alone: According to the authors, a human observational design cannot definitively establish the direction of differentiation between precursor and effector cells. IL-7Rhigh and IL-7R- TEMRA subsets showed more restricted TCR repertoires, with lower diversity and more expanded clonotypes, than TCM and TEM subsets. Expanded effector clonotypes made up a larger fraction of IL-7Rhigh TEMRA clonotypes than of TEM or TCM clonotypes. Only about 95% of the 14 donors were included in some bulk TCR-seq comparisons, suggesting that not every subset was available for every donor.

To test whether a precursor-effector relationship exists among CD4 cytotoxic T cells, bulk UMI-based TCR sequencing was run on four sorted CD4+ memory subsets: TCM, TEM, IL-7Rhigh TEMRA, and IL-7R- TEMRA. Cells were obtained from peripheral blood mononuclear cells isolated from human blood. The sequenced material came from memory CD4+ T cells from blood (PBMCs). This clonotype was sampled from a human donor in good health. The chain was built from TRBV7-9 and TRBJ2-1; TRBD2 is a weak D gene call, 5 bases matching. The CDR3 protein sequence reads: CASSPPGGSSYNEQFF. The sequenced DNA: TGTGCCAGCAGCCCCCCCGGAGGAAGCTCCTACAATGAGCAGTTCTTC.